This T cell receptor (beta chain) was identified in a study of T cells expressing NK-cell markers. This CDR3 contains 14 residues. Per the germline V gene, CDR1 is SGHRS and CDR2 is YFSETQ. Reanalyzing the 5' RACE reads, TCRdb keeps one entry per CDR3 protein, without DNA. The sample has about 460,000 distinct CDR3 sequences. The receptor was derived from a woman in her fifties or sixties in good health. The gene calls are TRBV5-1 and TRBJ2-2; the D call from TCRdb, TRBD1, cannot be confirmed without DNA. Sequencing was carried out using blood T cells: a sorted CD56 or NKG2C T cell subset, CD4+ or CD8+ T cells, or bulk PBMC T cells (not recorded which). CDR3 sequence reads: CASSPDRATGELFF.